These 21 T cell receptor beta chains share one sample of origin, sequenced in a study of T-cell reconstitution after alpha-beta-depleted transplantation in children. A library of TCRbeta sequences, prepared with unique molecular identifiers, was generated. One entry per CDR3 protein, called by TCRdb with MiXCR from the PCR reads. This table has 250,000 to 350,000 distinct CDR3 sequences, 9.9% appearing once. The sample here was PBMCs from the stem cell graft donor, taken from the stem cell graft. Every receptor here comes from a human donor who donated a stem cell graft to a child with SCID.

The genes are TRBV11-3 and TRBJ2-2; 10 nucleotides match TRBD2. Looked up from germline, CDR1 is SGHNT and CDR2 is YENEEA. The CDR3 is 16 residues long. V lost 5 bases, J lost 4 bases, and 7 bases stayed unmatched. The CDR3 reads CASSLSGGALTGELFF. CDR3 DNA: TGTGCCAGCAGCCTAAGCGGGGGGGCCCTCACCGGGGAGCTGTTTTTT.

This clonotype was found a few times. In nucleotides, the CDR3 is TGCGCCAGCACTCCCCGTGCAGGGTATAATTCACCCCTCCACTTT. Protein product: CASTPRAGYNSPLHF. The chain employs TRBV5-1 and TRBJ1-6; D might be TRBD1 (5 bases). CDR1 is SGHRS, CDR2 YFSETQ, per germline. V shed 6 bases and J shed 4 bases, with 14 bases lying between them. CDR3 length: 15 amino acids.

V and J are TRBV13 and TRBJ2-2, with D maybe TRBD2 (7 bases). The V and J ends lost 5 bases and 6 bases respectively, with 10 bases between them. Germline V CDR1 and CDR2: PRHDT, FYEKMQ (reference sequence). CDR3 length: 13 residues. Written as DNA, the CDR3 is TGTGCCAGCAGCCGGGGGGCGGCCGGGGAGCTGTTTTTT. The encoded protein is CASSRGAAGELFF.

This clonotype occurred a few times. One end of the junction does not line up with germline, which may come from a read error. V gene TRBV3-1 combines with J gene TRBJ1-2; D is possibly TRBD1 (5 bases). The CDR3 loop spans 14 amino acids. The germline gives CDR1 LGHDT, CDR2 YNNKEL (reference sequence). DNA of the CDR3: TGTGACAGCAGCCAAGACGGCAGGGCCGGCGGCTACACCTTC. This translates into CDSSQDGRAGGYTF.

In this sample, this clonotype turned up a few times. The CDR3 loop reads CASSAVGTVSNQPQHF. The CDR3 DNA is TGTGCCAGCAGTGCCGTCGGGACAGTTAGCAATCAGCCCCAGCATTTT. This chain uses TRBV2 with TRBJ1-5; the match to TRBD1 covers 7 bases. With 4 bases clipped from V and 0 bases from J, the junction kept 6 bases outside the gene matches. The CDR3 covers 16 residues. Germline V lookup: CDR1 SNHLY, CDR2 FYNNEI.

This clonotype was picked up a small number of times. The chain employs TRBV6-1 and TRBJ1-2, with D maybe TRBD1 (5 bases). V lost 7 bases to trimming and J lost 4 bases, with 19 bases between them. Per germline, CDR1 MNHNS and CDR2 SASEGT. The CDR3 is made up of 15 amino acids. This CDR3 is CASTREGRGRYGYTF. CDR3 DNA sequence: TGTGCCAGCACCCGAGAGGGTAGGGGCCGCTATGGCTACACCTTC.

This clonotype was detected a few times. The chain links TRBV27 to TRBJ2-7; 9 bases agree with TRBD1. Per the germline V gene, CDR1 is MNHEY and CDR2 is SMNVEV (reference sequence). V gave up 4 bases and J gave up 6 bases; unmatched junction bases: 7. The CDR3 extends over 14 amino acids. Written as DNA, the CDR3 is TGTGCCAGCAGTTCCGGGACAGGGCCCCTCGAGCAGTACTTC. It specifies CASSSGTGPLEQYF.

This clonotype was detected many times. The rearrangement joins TRBV3-1 to TRBJ2-7; no reliable D call. Trimming shortened V by 4 bases and J by 10 bases, and 11 bases separated the two germline ends. This CDR3 has 11 residues. Germline assignment: CDR1 LGHDT and CDR2 YNNKEL (reference sequence). CDR3 sequence reads: CASSRDGTQYF. CDR3 sequence (DNA): TGTGCCAGCAGCCGAGACGGTACACAGTACTTC.

Ten or more counts support this clonotype. The chain has TRBV9 and TRBJ2-3; 9 bases line up with TRBD2. This CDR3 has 16 amino acids. J gave up 3 bases and V 3 bases, and 8 bases lay outside the gene matches. Germline CDR1 is SGDLS and CDR2 is YYNGEE. CDR3 bases: TGTGCCAGCAGCGAGTCTGCGGGGGGGATTACAGATACGCAGTATTTT. Translating gives CASSESAGGITDTQYF.

The V gene is TRBV4-2, the J gene TRBJ1-3; D unclear. CDR1 and CDR2 (germline): LGHNA, YNFKEQ. V lost 1 base to trimming and J lost 7 bases, with 17 bases between them. The length of the CDR3 is 16 residues. CDR3 nucleotide sequence: TGTGCCAGCAGCCAAGGGGTGGCAGGAACGGGGAACACCATATATTTT. It encodes CASSQGVAGTGNTIYF.

CDR3 protein: CASSLGTENNSPLHF. CDR3 DNA sequence: TGTGCCAGCAGTCTCGGGACCGAAAATAATTCACCCCTCCACTTT. The genes are TRBV12-3 or TRBV12-4 and TRBJ1-6, with a weak D call TRBD1 (5 bases). This CDR3 has 15 residues. The germline V and J ends were trimmed by 5 bases and 5 bases, with 13 bases remaining between them.

This clonotype appeared a few times. The chain combines TRBV3-1 with TRBJ1-1; D gene uncertain. Trimming shortened V by 0 bases and J by 4 bases, and 12 bases separated the two germline ends. The CDR3 is 15 amino acids. Germline-derived CDR1 and CDR2 are LGHDT and YNNKEL (reference sequence). As DNA, the CDR3 is TGTGCCAGCAGCCAAGATCCGCTCAGCCTCACTGAAGCTTTCTTT. It codes for CASSQDPLSLTEAFF. Together with reference TRBV3-1 and TRBJ1-1, the CDR3 gives the full variable domain: DTAVSQTPKYLVTQMGNDKSIKCEQNLGHDTMYWYKQDSKKFLKIMFSYNNKELIINETVPNRFSPKSPDKAHLNLHINSLELGDSAVYFCASSQDPLSLTEAFFGQGTRLTVV.

The chain couples TRBV19 to TRBJ2-7; TRBD2 might be the D (6 bases). CDR3 size: 15 residues. The germline V gene has CDR1 LNHDA and CDR2 SQIVND (reference sequence). With 7 bases removed from V and 5 bases from J, the gap between germline ends came to 21 bases. This chain's CDR3 is CASTIGGNSGNEQYF. The CDR3 DNA is TGTGCCAGTACCATAGGAGGGAATAGTGGCAACGAGCAGTACTTC.

This clonotype was picked up a small number of times. The chain combines TRBV5-1 with TRBJ2-6; D gene uncertain. This CDR3 has 15 amino acids. In germline, CDR1 is SGHRS, CDR2 YFSETQ. The V gene lost 4 bases and the J gene lost 4 bases, with 12 bases spanning the gap. CDR3 region: CASSPVKNGANVLTF. In DNA form, the CDR3 reads TGCGCCAGCAGCCCAGTCAAGAACGGGGCCAACGTCCTGACTTTC. The full variable domain, completed using reference TRBV5-1 and TRBJ2-6, is KAGVTQTPRYLIKTRGQQVTLSCSPISGHRSVSWYQQTPGQGLQFLFEYFSETQRNKGNFPGRFSGRQFSNSRSEMNVSTLELGDSALYLCASSPVKNGANVLTFGAGSRLTVL.

This clonotype has a handful of counts. The CDR3 protein is CASSLNRGMEYF. For the CDR3, the DNA is TGTGCCAGCAGTTTAAATCGGGGAATGGAGTACTTC. V is TRBV12-3 or TRBV12-4 and J is TRBJ2-7; perhaps TRBD2 as D (5 bases). This CDR3 spans 12 amino acids. V was cut by 2 bases and J by 11 bases, with 13 bases left in between.

This clonotype was seen a handful of times. V is TRBV6-5 and J is TRBJ2-7; D call uncertain. Trimming took 0 bases from V and 2 from J, leaving 14 bases between them. The germline CDR1 and CDR2 sequences are MNHEY and SVGAGI. The length of the CDR3 is 16 residues. This chain's CDR3 is CASSYSRLELPYEQYF. The CDR3 region has the DNA TGTGCCAGCAGTTACTCGCGACTCGAACTCCCCTACGAGCAGTACTTC.

This chain joins TRBV27 and TRBJ2-1, with D perhaps matching TRBD1 (6 bases). The CDR3 loop spans 14 amino acids. CDR1 MNHEY and CDR2 SMNVEV come from the germline V gene (reference sequence). The ends were cut back, 5 bases at V and 10 bases at J, with 18 bases in the middle. CDR3 in amino acids: CASSPYRAGLEQFF. The CDR3 nucleotides read TGTGCCAGCAGTCCCTACAGGGCCGGGCTAGAGCAGTTCTTC.

This chain connects TRBV11-2 to TRBJ1-1, with D perhaps TRBD1 (5 bases). Germline V gene data show CDR1 as SGHAT and CDR2 as FQNNGV. V was trimmed by 6 bases and J by 1 base, leaving 18 bases between them. This CDR3 has 16 residues. CDR3 sequence: CASSWEVAGQNTEAFF. CDR3 nucleotides: TGTGCCAGCAGTTGGGAGGTGGCAGGGCAGAACACTGAAGCTTTCTTT.

This clonotype was observed many times. The V gene is TRBV29-1, the J gene TRBJ2-2; D not resolved. Germline-derived CDR1 and CDR2 are SQVTM and ANQGSEA. The length of the CDR3 is 14 residues. Trimming took off 4 bases at V and 2 bases at J, with 11 bases between the two ends. Here the CDR3 DNA reads TGCAGCGTTGGGAAGCAGGCTAACACCGGGGAGCTGTTTTTT. It encodes CSVGKQANTGELFF.

This chain links TRBV15 with TRBJ2-7, with a possible D match to TRBD2 (6 bases). The ends were cut back, 1 base at V and 3 bases at J, with 16 bases in the middle. Germline V gene data show CDR1 as LNHNV and CDR2 as YYDKDF (reference sequence). This CDR3 comprises 16 residues. CDR3 sequence: CATSRGGPGVLYEQYF. As DNA, the CDR3 is TGTGCCACCAGCAGAGGGGGACCGGGGGTCCTCTACGAGCAGTACTTC.

This clonotype was observed a few times. V usage is TRBV7-6 and J usage is TRBJ2-1; D may be TRBD2 (5 bases). CDR1 and CDR2 from the germline V gene are SGHVS and FNYEAQ. The CDR3 covers 13 residues. Trimming removed 1 base at V and 6 bases at J, with 7 bases between. The DNA of the CDR3 is TGTGCCAGCAGCTTAGTCCGGGGCAATGAGCAGTTCTTC. Encoded protein: CASSLVRGNEQFF.